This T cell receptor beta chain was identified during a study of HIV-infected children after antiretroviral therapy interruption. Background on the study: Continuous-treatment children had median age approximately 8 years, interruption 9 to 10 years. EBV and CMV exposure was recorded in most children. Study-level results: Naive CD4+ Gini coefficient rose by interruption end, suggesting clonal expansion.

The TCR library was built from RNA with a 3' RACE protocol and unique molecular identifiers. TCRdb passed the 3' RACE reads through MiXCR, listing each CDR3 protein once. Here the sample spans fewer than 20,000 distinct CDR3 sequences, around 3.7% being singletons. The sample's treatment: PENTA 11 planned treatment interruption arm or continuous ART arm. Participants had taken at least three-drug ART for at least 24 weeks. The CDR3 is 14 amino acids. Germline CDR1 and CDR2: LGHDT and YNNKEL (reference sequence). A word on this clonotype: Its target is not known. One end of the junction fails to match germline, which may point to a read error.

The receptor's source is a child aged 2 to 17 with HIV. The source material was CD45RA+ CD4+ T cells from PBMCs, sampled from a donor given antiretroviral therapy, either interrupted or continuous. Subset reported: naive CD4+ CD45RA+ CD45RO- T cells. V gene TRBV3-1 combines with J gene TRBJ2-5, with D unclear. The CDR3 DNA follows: TGTGCCAGCAGCCAAGAAAGCAACCAAGACACCCAGTACTTT. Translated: CASSQESNQDTQYF.